This entry describes one TCR beta chain. This entry comes from a study of blood T cell repertoires in COVID-19. The repertoire was sequenced with immunoSEQ multiplex PCR; TCRdb's copy has only in-frame clones and lacks some. This sample carries about 160,000 clones, 79% of them seen once, and the ten largest clones take 8.1%. Germline assignment: CDR1 SEHNR and CDR2 FQNEAQ (reference sequence). Trimming took 5 bases from V and 6 from J; bases not matched to a gene: 8. The CDR3 covers 16 residues. The gene calls are TRBV7-9 and TRBJ2-2; TRBD2 aligns across 11 bases. This receptor was taken from a woman between 55 and 75 years old with COVID-19, enrolled during active disease. Sample: peripheral blood. The CDR3 region is CASSPRTSGFSGELFF. In DNA form, the CDR3 reads TGTGCCAGCAGCCCCAGGACTAGCGGGTTCTCCGGGGAGCTGTTTTTT.